A single sample is the source of the 21 T cell receptor beta chains below, sequenced in a study of blood T cell repertoires in COVID-19. Generated by immunoSEQ multiplex PCR, the TCRdb table keeps only in-frame clones and is missing some. The repertoire includes roughly 60,000 clones, approximately 88% of them detected once, and 3.9% sits in the top ten. Sequencing was done on a sample of peripheral blood. The receptors here all came from a human donor in a cohort sampled during active COVID-19.

In DNA, the CDR3 is TGCGCCAGCAGCACCCCGGGACAGAGTTACGAGCAGTACTTC. Its protein product is CASSTPGQSYEQYF. The chain couples TRBV4-1 to TRBJ2-7, with 7 bases lining up with TRBD1. J was trimmed by 4 bases and V by 5 bases; bases with no gene match: 8. The CDR3 extends over 14 amino acids. The germline V gene encodes CDR1 MGHRA and CDR2 YSYEKL.

The chain employs TRBV29-1 and TRBJ2-7; possible D gene TRBD2, 6 bases. Deletions cut 7 bases from V and 2 bases from J, with 9 bases between. The CDR3 length is 11 residues. Germline CDR1 reads SQVTM; CDR2 reads ANQGSEA. CDR3 DNA sequence: TGCAGCGGCGGGACGGCCTACGAGCAGTACTTC. This gives the protein CSGGTAYEQYF.

V usage is TRBV19 and J usage is TRBJ2-1; D possibly corresponds to TRBD1 (6 bases). Between the trimmed V and J ends, which lost 3 bases and 0 bases, there was a span of 15 bases. CDR3 length: 17 residues. The germline gives CDR1 LNHDA, CDR2 SQIVND (reference sequence). CDR3 loop: CASSIRIGQSSYNEQFF. The CDR3 coding sequence is TGTGCCAGTAGTATTCGGATAGGACAGAGCTCCTACAATGAGCAGTTCTTC.

This clone has a handful of counts. The chain combines TRBV29-1 with TRBJ1-1; D may be TRBD1 (6 bases). The CDR3 covers 13 residues. Between the trimmed V and J ends, which lost 8 bases and 6 bases, there was a span of 19 bases. Germline CDR1 and CDR2: SQVTM and ANQGSEA. This CDR3 reads CSTRKGGGSEAFF. CDR3 coding DNA: TGCAGCACAAGGAAGGGGGGGGGCTCTGAAGCTTTCTTT. Filled out from reference TRBV29-1 and TRBJ1-1, the complete variable domain reads SAVISQKPSRDICQRGTSLTIQCQVDSQVTMMFWYRQQPGQSLTLIATANQGSEATYESGFVIDKFPISRPNLTFSTLTVSNMSPEDSSIYLCSTRKGGGSEAFFGQGTRLTVV.

The V gene is TRBV9, the J gene TRBJ2-2; 9 bases map to TRBD1. CDR1 SGDLS and CDR2 YYNGEE come from the germline V gene. Trimming at V came to 6 bases and at J to 11 bases, leaving 14 bases not matched to a gene. This CDR3 is 15 amino acids long. This CDR3 is CASNPGQGGFLELFF. In DNA form, the CDR3 reads TGTGCCAGCAACCCGGGACAGGGAGGTTTTTTAGAGCTGTTTTTT.

About this clone itself: Other DNA sequences in this sample translate to the same CDR3. The chain is built from TRBV6-6 and TRBJ1-2, with TRBD1 matching 8 bases. The J segment lost 3 bases and the V segment lost 4 bases, leaving 1 base of the junction unmatched. The V gene's germline CDR1 is MNHNY and CDR2 SVGAGI (reference sequence). The CDR3 sequence is 13 residues long. CDR3: CASSSTGDYGYTF. Here the CDR3 DNA reads TGTGCCAGCAGTTCGACAGGGGACTATGGCTACACCTTC.

This chain connects TRBV18 to TRBJ2-1; 7 nucleotides line up with TRBD2. V was pared by 8 bases and J by 14 bases, with 18 bases of the junction left unmatched. Germline loops: CDR1 KGHSH, CDR2 LQKENI. This CDR3 is 14 amino acids long. The CDR3 spells CASLSGASSLVKFF. As DNA, the CDR3 is TGTGCCAGCCTCAGCGGGGCTAGTAGTTTGGTTAAGTTCTTC. The full variable domain, completed using reference TRBV18 and TRBJ2-1, is NAGVMQNPRHLVRRRGQEARLRCSPMKGHSHVYWYRQLPEEGLKFMVYLQKENIIDESGMPKERFSAEFPKEGPSILRIQQVVRGDSAAYFCASLSGASSLVKFFGPGTRLTVL.

The rearrangement links TRBV4-2 to TRBJ1-4, with TRBD1 identical over 9 bases. Per germline, CDR1 LGHNA and CDR2 YNFKEQ. V was clipped by 1 base and J by 7 bases; unmatched bases: 7. The CDR3 sequence is 16 residues long. This CDR3 reads CASSQGPQGASEKLFF. CDR3 DNA sequence: TGTGCCAGCAGCCAAGGTCCACAGGGGGCTAGTGAAAAACTGTTTTTT.

This chain joins TRBV9 and TRBJ1-3; D unresolved. V was trimmed by 1 base and J by 4 bases, leaving 12 bases between them. The CDR3 spans 15 residues. Germline V gene data show CDR1 as SGDLS and CDR2 as YYNGEE. The CDR3 sequence: CASSVQAGRGNTIYF. As DNA, the CDR3 is TGTGCCAGCAGCGTACAGGCGGGTCGAGGAAACACCATATATTTT.

The V call is TRBV24-1, the J call TRBJ2-1; a possible D gene is TRBD2 (6 bases). The CDR3 is made up of 16 amino acids. V was shortened by 0 bases and J by 6 bases, with 14 bases between the two germline ends. The V gene's germline CDR1 is KGHDR and CDR2 SFDVKD. The DNA of the CDR3 is TGTGCCACCAGTGATTTGCCTAGCGCCATAGTCAATGAGCAGTTCTTC. This encodes CATSDLPSAIVNEQFF.

V gene TRBV3-1 (or the pseudogene TRBV3-2) combines with J gene TRBJ1-2; D perhaps matches TRBD1 (5 bases). The CDR3 covers 15 residues. Germline assignment: CDR1 LGHDT and CDR2 YNNKEL (reference sequence). The ends were cut back, 4 bases at V and 0 bases at J, with 12 bases in the middle. The CDR3 sequence is CASSPQGNANYGYTF. The CDR3 coding sequence is TGTGCCAGCAGCCCCCAGGGAAACGCTAACTATGGCTACACCTTC.

This rearrangement joins TRBV7-2 to TRBJ2-7, with D tentatively TRBD1 (6 bases). With 3 bases removed from V and 3 bases from J, the gap between germline ends came to 9 bases. The CDR3 is made up of 13 amino acids. Germline V gene lookup returns CDR1 SGHTA and CDR2 FQGNSA. For the CDR3, the DNA is TGTGCCAGCAGCTTCCAACAGGGCTACGAGCAGTACTTC. It codes for CASSFQQGYEQYF.

The chain is built from TRBV6-2 or TRBV6-3 and TRBJ2-1; D may be TRBD2 (6 bases). The CDR3 spans 14 residues. Germline CDR1 reads MNHEY; CDR2 reads SVGEGT. V shed 5 bases and J shed 8 bases, with 16 bases lying between them. The DNA of the CDR3 is TGTGCCAGCAGTCCCTCGGCCGGCGGGGATGAGCAGTTCTTC. Translation gives CASSPSAGGDEQFF.

The rearrangement joins TRBV15 to TRBJ2-3, with unresolved D. The V and J ends lost 0 bases and 6 bases respectively, with 16 bases between them. The CDR3 has 16 amino acids. Per germline, CDR1 LNHNV and CDR2 YYDKDF (reference sequence). The CDR3 sequence: CATSRDKMRNLDTQYF. The DNA for the CDR3 is TGTGCCACCAGCAGAGATAAAATGAGGAACCTGGATACGCAGTATTTT.

The chain couples TRBV7-9 to TRBJ2-1; TRBD2 matches 10 bases. This CDR3 spans 14 amino acids. The V and J ends lost 4 bases and 5 bases, in that order; junction bases with no gene match: 2. Germline V gives CDR1 SEHNR, CDR2 FQNEAQ (reference sequence). CDR3 in amino acids: CASSSGLANNEQFF. The DNA of the CDR3 is TGTGCCAGCAGCTCGGGACTAGCGAACAATGAGCAGTTCTTC.

The gene calls are TRBV6-5 and TRBJ1-6; the D gene is possibly TRBD1 (6 bases). CDR1 and CDR2 from the germline V gene are MNHEY and SVGAGI. Deletions cut 6 bases from V and 4 bases from J, with 13 bases between. The CDR3 totals 15 residues. The CDR3 protein is CASSRRTEYNSPLHF. The CDR3 region has the DNA TGTGCCAGCAGCCGTCGGACAGAGTATAATTCACCCCTCCACTTT.

The chain has TRBV7-9 and TRBJ1-1; D ambiguous. Germline CDR1 is SEHNR and CDR2 is FQNEAQ (reference sequence). V lost 2 bases, J lost 0 bases, and 4 bases lay in between. The length of the CDR3 is 13 residues. The CDR3 sequence: CASSLPVNTEAFF. The CDR3 nucleotides are TGTGCCAGCAGCTTACCGGTGAACACTGAAGCTTTCTTT.

The V call is TRBV7-2, the J call TRBJ1-2, with a tentative D call TRBD1 (5 bases). Trimming took 3 bases from V and 4 from J, leaving 9 bases between them. The CDR3 has 13 amino acids. In germline, CDR1 is SGHTA, CDR2 FQGNSA. The CDR3 here is CASSFRQGYGYTF. CDR3 coding DNA: TGTGCCAGCAGCTTTCGGCAGGGCTATGGCTACACCTTC.

The chain links TRBV5-4 to TRBJ2-2; TRBD1 aligns across 7 bases. CDR3 length equals 16 residues. Germline CDR1 SGHNT, CDR2 YYREEE (reference sequence). V lost 5 bases and J lost 1; bases outside the gene matches: 8. The chain's CDR3 is CASSFGTGVNTGELFF. The CDR3, as DNA: TGTGCCAGCAGTTTTGGTACAGGGGTGAACACCGGGGAGCTGTTTTTT. Full variable domain (outside the CDR3, taken from reference TRBV5-4 and TRBJ2-2): ETGVTQSPTHLIKTRGQQVTLRCSSQSGHNTVSWYQQALGQGPQFIFQYYREEENGRGNFPPRFSGLQFPNYSSELNVNALELDDSALYLCASSFGTGVNTGELFFGEGSRLTVL.

This chain's CDR3 is CASSLEKRGGSLRGTDTQYF. The DNA for the CDR3 is TGTGCCAGCAGCTTAGAGAAGCGGGGGGGGAGCCTCCGGGGCACAGATACGCAGTATTTT. The chain employs TRBV11-2 and TRBJ2-3; 10 positions agree with TRBD2. Germline V gives CDR1 SGHAT, CDR2 FQNNGV. The CDR3 spans 20 residues. J lost 1 base, V lost 0 bases, and 13 bases had no gene match.

This sequence joins TRBV2 and TRBJ2-1, with 11 bases fitting TRBD2. V dropped 6 bases and J dropped 15; count of bases not matched to a gene: 7. The germline gives CDR1 SNHLY, CDR2 FYNNEI. CDR3 length: 12 residues. CDR3 nucleotide sequence: TGTGCCAGCAGGACTAGCGGGACAACTGGGTTCTTC. Translation: CASRTSGTTGFF.